This T cell receptor (beta chain) was observed in a study of neurological immune-mediated disorders. The CDR3 is 15 amino acids. From germline, CDR1 is MNHEY and CDR2 SVGEGT. V was clipped by 4 bases and J by 6 bases; unmatched bases: 5. This clonotype was counted at least ten times. TCRdb re-derived calls from the 5' RACE reads in MiXCR, one entry per CDR3 protein. The sample holds tens of thousands of distinct CDR3 sequences, approximately 10% seen once. The sequencing input was PBMCs. V is TRBV6-2 or TRBV6-3 and J is TRBJ2-1; 11 positions agree with TRBD2. This TCR was sampled from a woman aged 40 to 49 with HTLV-1-associated myelopathy (HAM/TSP). The CDR3: CASSSVLAGGNEQFF. The CDR3 nucleotides are TGTGCCAGCAGTTCGGTTCTAGCGGGGGGCAATGAGCAGTTCTTC.